Listed here are 6 T cell receptor beta chains from one sample, sequenced in a study of blood T cell repertoires in COVID-19. Sequenced by immunoSEQ multiplex PCR; TCRdb stores in-frame clones only, minus some. The repertoire has some 130,000 clones, 60% to 75% of them found once; the top ten carry 1.5% to 2%. What was sequenced was peripheral blood. These receptors were taken from a woman in her seventies with acute or convalescent COVID-19.

This clone was detected once. This chain joins TRBV7-2 and TRBJ2-4; 12 bases are a match to TRBD2. This CDR3 has 15 amino acids. Germline values: CDR1 SGHTA, CDR2 FQGNSA. Losses at the gene ends were 11 bases for V and 3 bases for J; bases not matched to a gene: 8. The CDR3 reads CASSGGGLGKNIQYF. The CDR3 bases are TGTGCCTCTAGCGGGGGGGGATTAGGCAAAAACATTCAGTACTTC.

This sequence joins TRBV5-1 and TRBJ1-6, with a weak D call TRBD1 (6 bases). The germline CDR1 and CDR2 sequences are SGHRS and YFSETQ. The CDR3 has 15 residues. V was cut by 2 bases and J by 14 bases, with 20 bases left in between. The CDR3, as DNA: TGCGCCAGCAGCTTAGGGACAAGGGTCCCTCAGACCCTCCACTTT. Residues: CASSLGTRVPQTLHF. The complete variable domain, with remaining parts taken from reference TRBV5-1 and TRBJ1-6, reads KAGVTQTPRYLIKTRGQQVTLSCSPISGHRSVSWYQQTPGQGLQFLFEYFSETQRNKGNFPGRFSGRQFSNSRSEMNVSTLELGDSALYLCASSLGTRVPQTLHFGNGTRLTVT.

This chain links TRBV10-3 with TRBJ2-7; possibly TRBD2 for D (5 bases). The germline CDR1 and CDR2 sequences are ENHRY and SYGVKD. The CDR3 is 15 amino acids. V lost 0 bases to trimming and J lost 3 bases, with 12 bases between them. The CDR3 nucleotides are TGTGCCATCAGTGAGTCACCCGGGAAGGTCTACGAGCAGTACTTC. Translation gives CAISESPGKVYEQYF.

This clone has at least ten counts. V is TRBV5-4 and J is TRBJ1-2; D gene ambiguous. The CDR3 runs to 15 residues. V lost 0 bases, J lost 4 bases, and 13 bases lay in between. Germline V lookup: CDR1 SGHNT, CDR2 YYREEE (reference sequence). As DNA, the CDR3 is TGTGCCAGCAGCTTGGATGGTTCGGTCGCCTATGGCTACACCTTC. This translates into CASSLDGSVAYGYTF.

The chain is built from TRBV19 and TRBJ2-5; D may be TRBD2 (6 bases). V lost 2 bases to trimming and J lost 4 bases, with 14 bases between them. The CDR3 totals 15 residues. Germline lookup yields CDR1 LNHDA and CDR2 SQIVND (reference sequence). CDR3 protein: CASSIQEGRGETQYF. The DNA of the CDR3 is TGTGCCAGTAGTATACAGGAGGGCCGCGGAGAGACCCAGTACTTC.

This clone was seen once. The CDR3 DNA is TGCAGCGTTCCGGGACAGGGAAACTATGGCTACACCTTC. Translated, it gives CSVPGQGNYGYTF. The genes are TRBV29-1 and TRBJ1-2; 9 bases are shared with TRBD1. J was trimmed by 2 bases and V by 5 bases; bases with no gene match: 3. This CDR3 region has 13 residues. Germline loops: CDR1 SQVTM, CDR2 ANQGSEA.